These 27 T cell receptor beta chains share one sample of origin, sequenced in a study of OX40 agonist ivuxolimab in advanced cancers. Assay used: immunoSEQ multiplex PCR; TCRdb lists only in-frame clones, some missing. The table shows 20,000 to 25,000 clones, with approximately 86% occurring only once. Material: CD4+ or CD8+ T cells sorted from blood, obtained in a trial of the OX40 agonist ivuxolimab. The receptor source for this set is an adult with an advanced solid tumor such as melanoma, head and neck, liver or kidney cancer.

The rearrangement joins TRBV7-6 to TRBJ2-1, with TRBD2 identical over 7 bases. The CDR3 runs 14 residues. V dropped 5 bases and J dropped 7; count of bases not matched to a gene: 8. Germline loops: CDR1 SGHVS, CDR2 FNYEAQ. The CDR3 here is CASSGGGAGNEQFF. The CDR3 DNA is TGTGCCAGCAGCGGGGGAGGGGCGGGGAATGAGCAGTTCTTC. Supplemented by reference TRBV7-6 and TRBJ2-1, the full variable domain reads GAGVSQSPRYKVTKRGQDVALRCDPISGHVSLYWYRQALGQGPEFLTYFNYEAQQDKSGLPNDRFSAERPEGSISTLTIQRTEQRDSAMYRCASSGGGAGNEQFFGPGTRLTVL.

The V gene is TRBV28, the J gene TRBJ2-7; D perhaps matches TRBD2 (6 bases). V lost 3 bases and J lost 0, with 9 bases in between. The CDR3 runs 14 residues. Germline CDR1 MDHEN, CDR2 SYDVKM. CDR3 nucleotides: TGTGCCAGCAGTTTCGGGGACTTCTCCTACGAGCAGTACTTC. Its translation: CASSFGDFSYEQYF.

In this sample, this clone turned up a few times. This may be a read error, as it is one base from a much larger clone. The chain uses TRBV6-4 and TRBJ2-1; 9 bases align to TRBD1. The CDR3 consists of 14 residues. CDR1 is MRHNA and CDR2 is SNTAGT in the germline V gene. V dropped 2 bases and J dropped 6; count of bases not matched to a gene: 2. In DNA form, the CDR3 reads TGTGCCAGCAGTGACGGGACAGGGAGCAATGAGCAGTTCTTC. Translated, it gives CASSDGTGSNEQFF.

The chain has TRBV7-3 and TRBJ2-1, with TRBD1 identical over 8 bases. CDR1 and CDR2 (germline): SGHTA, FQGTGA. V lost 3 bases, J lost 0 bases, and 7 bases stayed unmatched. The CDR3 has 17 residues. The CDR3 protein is CASSFDPTGGSYNEQFF. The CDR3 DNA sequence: TGTGCCAGCAGCTTTGACCCCACAGGGGGCTCCTACAATGAGCAGTTCTTC.

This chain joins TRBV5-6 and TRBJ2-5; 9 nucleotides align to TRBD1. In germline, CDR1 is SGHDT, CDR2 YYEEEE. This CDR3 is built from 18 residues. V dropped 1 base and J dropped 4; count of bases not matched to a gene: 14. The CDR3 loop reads CASSLFPGQGYYLETQYF. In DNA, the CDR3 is TGTGCCAGCAGCTTGTTTCCGGGACAGGGCTATTATTTAGAGACCCAGTACTTC. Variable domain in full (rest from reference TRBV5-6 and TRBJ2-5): DAGVTQSPTHLIKTRGQQVTLRCSPKSGHDTVSWYQQALGQGPQFIFQYYEEEERQRGNFPDRFSGHQFPNYSSELNVNALLLGDSALYLCASSLFPGQGYYLETQYFGPGTRLLVL.

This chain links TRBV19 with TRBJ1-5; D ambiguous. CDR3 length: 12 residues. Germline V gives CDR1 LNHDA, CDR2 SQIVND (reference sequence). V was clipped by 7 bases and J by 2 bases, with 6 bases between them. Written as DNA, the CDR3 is TGTGCCAGTACCATAGGCAATCAGCCCCAGCATTTT. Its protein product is CASTIGNQPQHF.

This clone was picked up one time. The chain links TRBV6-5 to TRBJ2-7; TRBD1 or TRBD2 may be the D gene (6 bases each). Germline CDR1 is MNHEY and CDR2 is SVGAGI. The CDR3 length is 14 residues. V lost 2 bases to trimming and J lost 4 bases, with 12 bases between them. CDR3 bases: TGTGCCAGCAGTTACGGGGAAGGGGGGTACGAGCAGTACTTC. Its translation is CASSYGEGGYEQYF.

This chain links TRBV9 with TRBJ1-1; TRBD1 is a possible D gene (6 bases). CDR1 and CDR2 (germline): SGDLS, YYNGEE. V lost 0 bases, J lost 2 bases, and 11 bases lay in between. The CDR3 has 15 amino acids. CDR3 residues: CASSVEGVVNTEAFF. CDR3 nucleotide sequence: TGTGCCAGCAGCGTAGAGGGGGTGGTTAACACTGAAGCTTTCTTT.

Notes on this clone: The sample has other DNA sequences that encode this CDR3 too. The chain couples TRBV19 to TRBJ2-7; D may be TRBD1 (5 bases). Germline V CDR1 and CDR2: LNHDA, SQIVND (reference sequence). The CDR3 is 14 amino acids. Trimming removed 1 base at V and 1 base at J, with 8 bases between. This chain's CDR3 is CASSIGGGSYEQYF. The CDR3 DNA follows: TGTGCCAGTAGTATAGGGGGCGGATCCTACGAGCAGTACTTC.

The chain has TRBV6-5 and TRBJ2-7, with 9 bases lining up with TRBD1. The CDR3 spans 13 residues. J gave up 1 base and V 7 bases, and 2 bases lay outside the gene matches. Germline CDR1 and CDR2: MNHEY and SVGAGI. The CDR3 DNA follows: TGTGCCAGCATCGACAGGGGGTCCTACGAGCAGTACTTC. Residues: CASIDRGSYEQYF.

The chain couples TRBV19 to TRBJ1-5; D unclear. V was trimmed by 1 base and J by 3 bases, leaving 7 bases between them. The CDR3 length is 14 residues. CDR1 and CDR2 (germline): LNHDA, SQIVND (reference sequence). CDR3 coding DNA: TGTGCCAGTAGTATAGGAGGGTACAATCAGCCCCAGCATTTT. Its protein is CASSIGGYNQPQHF.

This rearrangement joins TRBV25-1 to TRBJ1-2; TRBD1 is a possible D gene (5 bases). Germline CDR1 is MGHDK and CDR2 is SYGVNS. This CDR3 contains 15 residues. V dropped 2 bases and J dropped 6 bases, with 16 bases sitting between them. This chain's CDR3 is CASSEKIGGANGYTF. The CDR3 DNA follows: TGTGCCAGCAGTGAAAAGATAGGAGGGGCCAATGGCTACACCTTC.

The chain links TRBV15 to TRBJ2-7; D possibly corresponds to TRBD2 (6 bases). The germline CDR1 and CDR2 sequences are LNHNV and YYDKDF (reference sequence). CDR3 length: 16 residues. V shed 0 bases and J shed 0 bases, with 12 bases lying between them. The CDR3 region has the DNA TGTGCCACCAGCAGAGACCTAGCGTCTAGCTCCTACGAGCAGTACTTC. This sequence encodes CATSRDLASSSYEQYF. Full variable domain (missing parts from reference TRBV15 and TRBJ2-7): DAMVIQNPRYQVTQFGKPVTLSCSQTLNHNVMYWYQQKSSQAPKLLFHYYDKDFNNEADTPDNFQSRRPNTSFCFLDIRSPGLGDTAMYLCATSRDLASSSYEQYFGPGTRLTVT.

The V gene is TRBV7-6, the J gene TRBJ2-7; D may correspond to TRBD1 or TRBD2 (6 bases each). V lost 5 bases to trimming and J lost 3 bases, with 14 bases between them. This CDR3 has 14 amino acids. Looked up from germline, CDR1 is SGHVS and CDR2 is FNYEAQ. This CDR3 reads CASSGGTYLYEQYF. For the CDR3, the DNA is TGTGCCAGCAGCGGCGGGACATACCTCTACGAGCAGTACTTC.

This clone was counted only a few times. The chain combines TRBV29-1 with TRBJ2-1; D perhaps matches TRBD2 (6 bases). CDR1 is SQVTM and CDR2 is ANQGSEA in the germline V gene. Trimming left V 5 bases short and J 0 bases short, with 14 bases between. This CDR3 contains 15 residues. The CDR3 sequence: CSVHGLPSSYNEQFF. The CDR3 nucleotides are TGCAGCGTTCATGGACTACCAAGCTCCTACAATGAGCAGTTCTTC.

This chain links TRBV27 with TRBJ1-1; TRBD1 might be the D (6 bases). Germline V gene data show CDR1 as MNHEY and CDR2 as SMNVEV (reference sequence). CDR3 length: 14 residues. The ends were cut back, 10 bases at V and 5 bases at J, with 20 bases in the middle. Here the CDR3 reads CATGGAGYRTEAFF. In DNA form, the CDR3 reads TGTGCCACTGGGGGGGCAGGGTACAGGACTGAAGCTTTCTTT.

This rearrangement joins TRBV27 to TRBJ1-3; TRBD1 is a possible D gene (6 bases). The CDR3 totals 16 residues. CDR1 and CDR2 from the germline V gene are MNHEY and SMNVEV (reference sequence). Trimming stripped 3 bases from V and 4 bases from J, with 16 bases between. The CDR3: CASSLGAPAWGNTIYF. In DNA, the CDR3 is TGTGCCAGCAGTTTGGGGGCTCCCGCGTGGGGAAACACCATATATTTT.

CDR3 sequence reads: CASSSGLAGESDTQYF. CDR3 in DNA: TGTGCCAGCAGCTCAGGACTAGCGGGAGAGTCAGATACGCAGTATTTT. This chain uses TRBV12-1 with TRBJ2-3; TRBD2, the table's D call, lacks a check against the DNA. TRBV12-1 is tagged as a pseudogene. CDR3 length: 16 residues.

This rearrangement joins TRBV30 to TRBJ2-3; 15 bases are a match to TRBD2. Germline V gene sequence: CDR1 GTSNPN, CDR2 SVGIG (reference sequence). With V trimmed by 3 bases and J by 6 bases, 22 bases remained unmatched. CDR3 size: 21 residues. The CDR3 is CAWSDTAKPGLAGGPGDTQYF. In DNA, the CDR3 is TGTGCCTGGAGCGATACGGCTAAACCAGGACTAGCGGGAGGGCCAGGTGATACGCAGTATTTT.

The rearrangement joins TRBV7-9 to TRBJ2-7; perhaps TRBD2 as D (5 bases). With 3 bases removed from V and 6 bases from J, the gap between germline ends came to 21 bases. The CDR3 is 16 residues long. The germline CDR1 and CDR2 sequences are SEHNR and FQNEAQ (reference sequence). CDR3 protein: CASSFEGPGPSVEQYF. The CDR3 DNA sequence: TGTGCCAGCAGCTTCGAGGGCCCAGGCCCTTCCGTCGAGCAGTACTTC.

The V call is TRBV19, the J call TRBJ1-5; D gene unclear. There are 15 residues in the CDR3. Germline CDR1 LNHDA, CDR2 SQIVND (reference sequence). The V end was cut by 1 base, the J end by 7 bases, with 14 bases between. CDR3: CASSIAPYGSQPQHF. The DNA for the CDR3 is TGTGCCAGTAGTATAGCCCCCTATGGGAGCCAGCCCCAGCATTTT.

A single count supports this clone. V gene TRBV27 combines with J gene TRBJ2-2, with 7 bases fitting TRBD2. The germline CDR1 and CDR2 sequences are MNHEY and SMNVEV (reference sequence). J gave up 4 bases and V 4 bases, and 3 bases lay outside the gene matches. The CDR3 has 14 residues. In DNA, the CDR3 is TGTGCCAGCAGTTGGGGCGGGGGCACCGGGGAGCTGTTTTTT. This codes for CASSWGGGTGELFF.

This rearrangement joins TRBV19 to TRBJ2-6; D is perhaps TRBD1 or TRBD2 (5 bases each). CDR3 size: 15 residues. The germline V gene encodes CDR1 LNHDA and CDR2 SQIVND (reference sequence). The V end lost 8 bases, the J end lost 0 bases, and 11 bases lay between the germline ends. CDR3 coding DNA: TGTGCCAGTTGGGACGGCATCTCTGGGGCCAACGTCCTGACTTTC. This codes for CASWDGISGANVLTF.

For the CDR3, the DNA is TGCGCCAGCAGCCAAGACCTCCTGGGGGCCAACTATGGCTACACCTTC. Its translation: CASSQDLLGANYGYTF. The chain recombines TRBV4-1 with TRBJ1-2, with a weak D call TRBD1 (6 bases). Looked up from germline, CDR1 is MGHRA and CDR2 is YSYEKL. V was pared by 0 bases and J by 2 bases, with 13 bases between. This CDR3 has 16 residues.

CDR3 region: CASSLVPGTSGYEQYF. The CDR3 DNA reads as TGTGCCAGCAGCTTAGTCCCCGGGACTAGCGGATACGAGCAGTACTTC. The rearrangement joins TRBV7-6 to TRBJ2-7, with 11 bases that match TRBD2. CDR1 is SGHVS, CDR2 FNYEAQ, per germline. CDR3 length: 16 residues. After removal of 1 base from V and 4 bases from J, the junction contained 6 bases not matched to a gene. The full variable domain, completed using reference TRBV7-6 and TRBJ2-7, is GAGVSQSPRYKVTKRGQDVALRCDPISGHVSLYWYRQALGQGPEFLTYFNYEAQQDKSGLPNDRFSAERPEGSISTLTIQRTEQRDSAMYRCASSLVPGTSGYEQYFGPGTRLTVT.

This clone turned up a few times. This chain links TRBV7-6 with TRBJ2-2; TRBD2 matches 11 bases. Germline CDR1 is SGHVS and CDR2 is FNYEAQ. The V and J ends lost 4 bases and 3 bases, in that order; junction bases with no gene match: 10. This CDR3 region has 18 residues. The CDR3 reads CASSSRTSGLDDTGELFF. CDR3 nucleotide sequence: TGTGCCAGCAGCTCTCGGACTAGCGGGCTTGATGACACCGGGGAGCTGTTTTTT.

Written as DNA, the CDR3 is TGTGCCAGCCAAGACAGACAGCAAGATACGCAGTATTTT. Amino acids: CASQDRQQDTQYF. The chain has TRBV28 and TRBJ2-3; D may be TRBD1 (5 bases). Trimming removed 8 bases from V and 5 bases from J, with 14 bases in between. This CDR3 has 13 amino acids. Germline V gene lookup returns CDR1 MDHEN and CDR2 SYDVKM.